This is a list of T cell receptor beta chains from one sample in a study of T cell responses to AZD1222 COVID-19 vaccine. TCRdb's table, derived via immunoSEQ multiplex PCR, lists solely in-frame clones and lacks some. This sample carries about 86,000 clones, 90% of them seen once, and the ten largest clones take around 3%. The specimen comprised peripheral blood, sampled on day 0 of AZD1222 vaccination. The receptors stem from an adult in good health. Each CDR3 is given with its conserved first and last residue. The D gene is left open where the match is weak. Clone size appears in some rows only: once, few, many, or a class for an expanded clone.

TRBV5-4	TRBJ2-2	.	.	TGTGCCAGCAGTTTAGCAGACGCGAACACCGGGGAGCTGTTTTTT	CASSLADANTGELFF
TRBV21-1	TRBJ2-6	.	.	TGTGCCAGCAGCAATGGGGTCGGGGACTCTGGGGCCAACGTCCTGACTTTC	CASSNGVGDSGANVLTF
TRBV27	TRBJ2-7	.	.	TGTGCCAGCAGTTCTGGTCGGAGCTCCTACGAGCAGTACTTC	CASSSGRSSYEQYF
TRBV6-5	TRBJ1-6	.	TRBD1	TGTGCCAGCAAAACCGGGACAGGAAGGTCACCCCTCCACTTT	CASKTGTGRSPLHF
TRBV10-3	TRBJ2-7	.	TRBD2	TGTGCCATCAGTGATTTGACTAGCGGGAGGGGTAAGTCCGAGCAGTACTTC	CAISDLTSGRGKSEQYF
TRBV7-6	TRBJ2-7	.	TRBD2	TGTGCCAGCAGCTTAGCTGCCGGGGGGGTCGGCGAGCAGTACTTC	CASSLAAGGVGEQYF
TRBV5-1	TRBJ2-7	.	.	TGCGCCAGCAGCTTGGGAGGCGGGCGGAACCCCTCCTACGAGCAGTACTTC	CASSLGGGRNPSYEQYF
TRBV6-5	TRBJ2-3	.	.	TGTGCCAGCACTCACTTAGGAGGGGAGGCAGATACGCAGTATTTT	CASTHLGGEADTQYF
TRBV29-1	TRBJ1-5	.	.	TGCAGCGTTGAGGGGGGGACCGATCAGCCCCAGCATTTT	CSVEGGTDQPQHF
TRBV6-5	TRBJ2-1	.	.	TGTGCCAGCAGACAAAACTCTCGGGGGAATGAGCAGTTCTTC	CASRQNSRGNEQFF
TRBV7-8	TRBJ1-2	.	TRBD1	TGTGCCAGCAGCCCGGGACAGGGAGACTATGGCTACACCTTC	CASSPGQGDYGYTF
TRBV9	TRBJ2-7	.	.	TGTGCCAGCAGCGTAGAAGGGACGGCCTCCTACGAGCAGTACTTC	CASSVEGTASYEQYF
TRBV5-1	TRBJ1-4	.	.	TGCGCCAGCAGCTTGGACTTGGAGGAAGAAAAACTGTTTTTT	CASSLDLEEEKLFF
TRBV4-1	TRBJ2-4	.	TRBD2	TGCGCCAGCAGCGAAACGGGAGGGGCCAAAAACATTCAGTACTTC	CASSETGGAKNIQYF
TRBV7-9	TRBJ1-1	once	.	TGTGCCAGCTTCCCGGAAGGGGCCCAGGCTACTGAAGCTTTCTTT	CASFPEGAQATEAFF
TRBV7-2	TRBJ2-7	.	.	TGTGCCAGCAGCTTAAGGCTTCGAGGCGACGAGCAGTACTTC	CASSLRLRGDEQYF
TRBV13	TRBJ1-1	.	TRBD1	TGTGCCAGCAGCTTAAAGGACAGGGGTTCCCAAGCTTTCTTT	CASSLKDRGSQAFF
TRBV12-3/TRBV12-4	TRBJ2-1	.	.	TGTGCCAGCAATATGGGCAACTACAATGAGCAGTTCTTC	CASNMGNYNEQFF
TRBV30	TRBJ2-6	.	TRBD1	TGTGCCTGGAGTGAGGACAGGGGGAGTCTCTCTGGGGCCAACGTCCTGACTTTC	CAWSEDRGSLSGANVLTF
TRBV6-5	TRBJ1-2	once	TRBD1	TGTGCCACCTCTACAGGGGCCAACTATGGCTACACCTTC	CATSTGANYGYTF
TRBV5-1	TRBJ1-1	.	TRBD1	TGCGCCAGCAGCTGGACAGGGGGCGAGGGGACTGAAGCTTTCTTT	CASSWTGGEGTEAFF
TRBV7-2	TRBJ1-2	.	TRBD1	TGTGCCAGCAGCTTAGTCGGCAGGGGGCGAGGCTACACCTTC	CASSLVGRGRGYTF
TRBV19	TRBJ2-1	.	TRBD2	TGTGCCAGTAGTATTGCATTTGCTGGCGGGAGGGCCGCGGGGAGCTCCTACAATGAGCAGTTCTTC	CASSIAFAGGRAAGSSYNEQFF
TRBV6-5	TRBJ1-2	.	TRBD1	TGTGCCAGCAGTCCCGGGACAGCACAAAACTATGGCTACACCTTC	CASSPGTAQNYGYTF
TRBV4-2	TRBJ1-3	.	TRBD1	TGTGCCAGCAGCCAAGATCCGGGGGACAGGGGGCACACCATATATTTT	CASSQDPGDRGHTIYF
TRBV11-2	TRBJ2-1	once	TRBD2	TGTGCCAGCAGCTCTGGGACTAGCGGGGGGATGCGCGAGCAGTTCTTC	CASSSGTSGGMREQFF
TRBV19	TRBJ2-3	.	.	TGTGCCAGTAGTAATGGGCTAACCCACACAGATACGCAGTATTTT	CASSNGLTHTDTQYF
TRBV29-1	TRBJ1-4	.	.	TGCAGCGTCGGGGGGATGGGGAATAATGAAAAACTGTTTTTT	CSVGGMGNNEKLFF
TRBV19	TRBJ2-1	.	.	TGTGCCAGTAGTATAGTTACAGGATCTTACAATGAGCAGTTCTTC	CASSIVTGSYNEQFF
TRBV11-2	TRBJ2-6	.	.	TGTGCCAGCAGCCGCTCTGGGGCCAACGTCCTGACTTTC	CASSRSGANVLTF
TRBV28	TRBJ2-5	.	.	TGTGCCAGCAGTTCCGCGACCCCTTCGACCCAGTACTTC	CASSSATPSTQYF
TRBV4-1	TRBJ2-1	.	.	TGCGCCAGCAGCCAAGAACGCTCCTACAATGAGCAGTTCTTC	CASSQERSYNEQFF
TRBV21-1	TRBJ2-1	few	.	TGTGCCAGCAGTGGGACAGGGGGCGCTGGAAATGAGCAGTTCTTC	CASSGTGGAGNEQFF
TRBV11-3	TRBJ2-1	.	.	TGTGCCAGCAGCTCGTCCCGGGGAGCCTACAATGAGCAGTTCTTC	CASSSSRGAYNEQFF
TRBV5-1	TRBJ2-2	.	.	TGCGCCAGCAGCTTGAGGGAGGTTGGCACCGGGGAGCTGTTTTTT	CASSLREVGTGELFF
TRBV19	TRBJ1-2	.	TRBD1	TGTGCCAGCCGAGCCGGACAGGGTTCCTCAGGGGGCTACACCTTC	CASRAGQGSSGGYTF
TRBV6-5	TRBJ1-4	.	TRBD1	TGTGCCAGCAGTTACGACGGACAGGGTGAAAAACTGTTTTTT	CASSYDGQGEKLFF
TRBV10-1	TRBJ2-6	.	.	TGCGCCAGCAGTCCTTCTGGGGCCAACGTCCTGACTTTC	CASSPSGANVLTF
TRBV28	TRBJ2-5	.	.	TGTGCCAGCAGTTTATCGGTGAGGCAAGAGACCCAGTACTTC	CASSLSVRQETQYF